This passage covers 9 T cell receptor beta chains from one sample sequenced in a study of T-cell memory formation after mild COVID-19. MiXCR, applied by TCRdb to the 5' RACE reads, yields one record per CDR3 protein. The data show approximately 560,000 distinct CDR3 sequences, with 15% to 20% seen just once and around 7.8% held by the top ten. Sequencing was carried out using PBMCs or a T cell subset sorted from them (not recorded which). The source of these receptors is an adult woman who had mild COVID-19 (a few samples of this study predate the infection). Cell type and time point are not known.

This clonotype was observed a handful of times. The rearrangement links TRBV30 to TRBJ2-4; 9 nucleotides agree with TRBD1. The germline V gene has CDR1 GTSNPN and CDR2 SVGIG (reference sequence). CDR3 size: 14 residues. V trimming: 4 bases; J trimming: 2 bases; junction bases outside the gene matches: 3. CDR3 in DNA: TGTGCCTGGAATGACAGGGGGTCCAAAAACATTCAGTACTTC. Residues: CAWNDRGSKNIQYF.

The V gene is TRBV7-9, the J gene TRBJ2-1; 11 positions match TRBD2. This CDR3 is built from 17 residues. The germline V gene has CDR1 SEHNR and CDR2 FQNEAQ (reference sequence). Trimming removed 2 bases from V and 7 bases from J; junction bases left unmatched: 10. The chain's CDR3 is CASSLPTSGDLRNEQFF. The CDR3 DNA sequence: TGTGCCAGCAGCTTACCGACTAGCGGGGACCTTAGGAATGAGCAGTTCTTC.

This clonotype was seen more than once but under ten times. The chain recombines TRBV9 with TRBJ2-2, with D perhaps matching TRBD2 (5 bases). Germline V gene lookup returns CDR1 SGDLS and CDR2 YYNGEE. The CDR3 covers 15 residues. Trimming cost V 7 bases and J 2 bases, with 15 bases left between them. The CDR3 DNA reads as TGTGCCAGCGCTTTAAAGGAGGATAACACCGGGGAGCTGTTTTTT. Amino acids: CASALKEDNTGELFF.

V is TRBV4-1 and J is TRBJ1-1; 7 positions match TRBD1. CDR3 size: 15 residues. The V gene end was trimmed by 0 bases and the J gene end by 4 bases; junction bases not matched to a gene: 5. Germline CDR1 and CDR2: MGHRA and YSYEKL. The CDR3 sequence: CASSQDWAGGTEAFF. The CDR3 region has the DNA TGCGCCAGCAGCCAAGATTGGGCAGGGGGCACTGAAGCTTTCTTT.

Only a few counts were recorded for this clonotype. V gene TRBV7-2 combines with J gene TRBJ2-7; TRBD1 is a possible D gene (5 bases). The V and J ends lost 5 bases and 2 bases respectively, with 16 bases between them. The CDR3 loop spans 15 amino acids. CDR1 SGHTA and CDR2 FQGNSA come from the germline V gene. CDR3 DNA sequence: TGTGCCAGCAGCGATCAGGGCCCCCAAGCCTACGAGCAGTACTTC. Amino acid sequence: CASSDQGPQAYEQYF.

This clonotype came up a few times. The chain recombines TRBV12-3 or TRBV12-4 with TRBJ2-5; the D gene is possibly TRBD1 (5 bases). V gave up 2 bases and J gave up 5 bases, with 15 bases separating them. This CDR3 spans 15 amino acids. The CDR3, as DNA: TGTGCCAGCAGTTTATCGCAGGGTACGCGGGAGACCCAGTACTTC. Encoded protein: CASSLSQGTRETQYF.

The table lists this clonotype with a few counts. This chain uses TRBV5-1 with TRBJ2-1; 11 bases are shared with TRBD2. The V gene's germline CDR1 is SGHRS and CDR2 YFSETQ. This CDR3 spans 18 amino acids. Losses at the gene ends were 0 bases for V and 1 base for J; bases not matched to a gene: 6. CDR3 region: CASSLVGSGGVSYNEQFF. The CDR3 DNA is TGCGCCAGCAGCTTGGTCGGTAGCGGGGGGGTGTCCTACAATGAGCAGTTCTTC.

This clonotype came up many times. The chain joins TRBV29-1 to TRBJ2-1; TRBD1 aligns across 11 bases. Germline lookup yields CDR1 SQVTM and CDR2 ANQGSEA. This CDR3 is 16 amino acids long. V shed 6 bases and J 2 bases; nucleotides not matched to a gene: 9. The CDR3 here is CSVRPTGQGAYNEQFF. In DNA form, the CDR3 reads TGCAGCGTGAGACCTACGGGACAGGGGGCCTACAATGAGCAGTTCTTC.

Ten or more counts support this clonotype. The chain joins TRBV7-9 to TRBJ2-7; D gene uncertain. CDR1 and CDR2 (germline): SEHNR, FQNEAQ (reference sequence). V dropped 1 base and J dropped 0 bases, with 4 bases sitting between them. The CDR3 runs 13 residues. CDR3 protein: CASSLDHSYEQYF. The CDR3 DNA sequence: TGTGCCAGCAGCTTAGACCACTCCTACGAGCAGTACTTC.